A single sample gave rise to the 19 T cell receptor beta chains below, sequenced in a study of blood T cell repertoires in COVID-19. Here immunoSEQ multiplex PCR was the method, and the copy in TCRdb shows in-frame clones only, minus some. This table has roughly 300,000 clones, 92% appearing once. Sequencing was carried out using PBMCs or T cells enriched from blood (not recorded which). The source of these receptors is a woman in her twenties or thirties who had recovered from COVID-19.

This clone was picked up a small number of times. V gene TRBV3-1 (or the pseudogene TRBV3-2) combines with J gene TRBJ1-2, with D unclear. The V end was cut by 3 bases, the J end by 3 bases, with 14 bases between. Germline V gene lookup returns CDR1 LGHDT and CDR2 YNNKEL (reference sequence). The CDR3 is 15 amino acids. The CDR3 region has the DNA TGTGCCAGCAGCCAGAGAAACAGCCCTTACTATGGCTACACCTTC. Encoded protein: CASSQRNSPYYGYTF.

This clone was seen just once. The CDR3 region has the DNA TGTGCCAGCAGTCCGGGACAGAGTACAAATGAGCAGTTCTTC. As protein: CASSPGQSTNEQFF. The gene calls are TRBV6-5 and TRBJ2-1; TRBD1 aligns across 7 bases. The CDR3 is made up of 14 amino acids. V was clipped by 5 bases and J by 7 bases; unmatched bases: 8. Germline CDR1 MNHEY, CDR2 SVGAGI.

CDR3 in amino acids: CASSPGLAGALDTQYF. The DNA of the CDR3 is TGTGCCAGCAGCCCAGGACTAGCGGGGGCCTTAGATACGCAGTATTTT. V and J are TRBV11-3 and TRBJ2-3; the match to TRBD2 covers 13 bases. The junction had 7 bases not matched to a gene; V was cut back by 5 bases and J by 5 bases. The germline gives CDR1 SGHNT, CDR2 YENEEA. The CDR3 totals 16 residues.

The CDR3 reads CASRVSGGPGYTF. The DNA for the CDR3 is TGTGCCAGCAGGGTATCAGGGGGCCCTGGCTACACCTTC. V is TRBV7-9 and J is TRBJ1-2; 8 bases are a match to TRBD1. Germline loops: CDR1 SEHNR, CDR2 FQNEAQ (reference sequence). Trimming cost V 6 bases and J 7 bases; bases outside gene matches: 7. The CDR3 totals 13 residues.

Only one count was recorded for this clone. V is TRBV2 and J is TRBJ2-7; 7 nucleotides line up with TRBD2. Germline V gene data show CDR1 as SNHLY and CDR2 as FYNNEI. The V gene end was trimmed by 9 bases and the J gene end by 5 bases; junction bases not matched to a gene: 13. CDR3 size: 14 residues. CDR3 DNA: TGTGCCAGTCGCCCCCTGACTAGCATCCACGAGCAGTACTTC. Translated: CASRPLTSIHEQYF.

CDR3 sequence (DNA): TGTGCCATCACAGGGGACAACTCGATTTCGGATGGCTACACCTTC. Protein: CAITGDNSISDGYTF. This sequence joins TRBV10-3 and TRBJ1-2, with D maybe TRBD1 (6 bases). The V gene's germline CDR1 is ENHRY and CDR2 SYGVKD. V gave up 7 bases and J gave up 6 bases, with 21 bases separating them. This CDR3 comprises 15 residues.

The CDR3 reads CASSQGAFYEQYF. The CDR3 region has the DNA TGCGCCAGCAGCCAAGGGGCTTTCTACGAGCAGTACTTC. The chain combines TRBV4-1 with TRBJ2-7, with D unclear. The germline V and J ends were trimmed by 1 base and 3 bases, with 7 bases remaining between them. From germline, CDR1 is MGHRA and CDR2 YSYEKL. This CDR3 comprises 13 residues.

The table lists this clone with a count of one. The rearrangement uses TRBV7-9 and TRBJ1-1; no definite D call. The ends were cut back, 6 bases at V and 3 bases at J, with 14 bases in the middle. Germline CDR1 is SEHNR and CDR2 is FQNEAQ (reference sequence). This CDR3 has 14 residues. The CDR3 DNA sequence: TGTGCCAGCAGTCGATATGAGATTGACACTGAAGCTTTCTTT. This codes for CASSRYEIDTEAFF.

The chain uses TRBV7-9 and TRBJ1-4, with D possibly matching TRBD1 (6 bases). The CDR3 loop spans 13 amino acids. V lost 4 bases to trimming and J lost 6 bases, with 9 bases between them. Germline-derived CDR1 and CDR2 are SEHNR and FQNEAQ (reference sequence). The CDR3 nucleotides read TGTGCCAGCAGCTCTCGGACAGATGAAAAACTGTTTTTT. Its protein product is CASSSRTDEKLFF.

The rearrangement joins TRBV28 to TRBJ2-5; 7 bases match TRBD2. Trimming at V came to 4 bases and at J to 5 bases, leaving 7 bases not matched to a gene. CDR1 is MDHEN and CDR2 is SYDVKM in the germline V gene. This CDR3 region has 14 residues. CDR3 sequence (DNA): TGTGCCAGCAGTTCTTGGACTAGTCAGGAGACCCAGTACTTC. Protein sequence: CASSSWTSQETQYF.

The rearrangement joins TRBV30 to TRBJ1-1, with D unresolved. The CDR3 has 13 amino acids. V was pared by 1 base and J by 4 bases, with 10 bases between. Germline-derived CDR1 and CDR2 are GTSNPN and SVGIG (reference sequence). This chain's CDR3 is CAWSGAYGTEAFF. As DNA, the CDR3 is TGTGCCTGGAGTGGAGCTTATGGCACTGAAGCTTTCTTT. Complete variable domain (other parts from reference TRBV30 and TRBJ1-1): SQTIHQWPATLVQPVGSPLSLECTVEGTSNPNLYWYRQAAGRGLQLLFYSVGIGQISSEVPQNLSASRPQDRQFILSSKKLLLSDSGFYLCAWSGAYGTEAFFGQGTRLTVV.

This chain links TRBV4-3 with TRBJ1-4; 8 bases are a match to TRBD1. V lost 0 bases, J lost 6 bases, and 6 bases stayed unmatched. Germline V gene data show CDR1 as LGHNA and CDR2 as YSLEER. This CDR3 has 16 residues. DNA of the CDR3: TGCGCCAGCAGCCAAGAATATCGGACAGGGTATGAAAAACTGTTTTTT. Protein product: CASSQEYRTGYEKLFF.

The rearrangement joins TRBV28 to TRBJ1-3; 8 bases fit TRBD1. The germline gives CDR1 MDHEN, CDR2 SYDVKM. This CDR3 spans 11 amino acids. Germline trimming cut 6 bases from V and 8 bases from J; bases unmatched to any gene: 0. CDR3 nucleotides: TGTGCCAGCAGGGACAGGGACACCATATATTTT. It specifies CASRDRDTIYF.

V gene TRBV30 combines with J gene TRBJ2-5; tentative D call: TRBD2 (6 bases). V was shortened by 2 bases and J by 5 bases, with 9 bases between the two germline ends. Germline V gives CDR1 GTSNPN, CDR2 SVGIG (reference sequence). The CDR3 covers 12 residues. CDR3 nucleotides: TGTGCCTGGAGTTCTGCGGGGGAGACCCAGTACTTC. It yields the protein CAWSSAGETQYF.

The DNA of the CDR3 is TGTGCCAGCAGTGAATGGGGCCCCTACGAGCAGTACTTC. This translates into CASSEWGPYEQYF. The J gene is TRBJ2-7, the V gene TRBV25-1; perhaps TRBD1 as D (5 bases). V lost 1 base and J 2 bases, leaving 6 bases between the germline ends. The germline V gene has CDR1 MGHDK and CDR2 SYGVNS. The CDR3 has 13 amino acids.

The chain is built from TRBV11-3 and TRBJ2-2, with a tentative D call TRBD1 (6 bases). Trimming shortened V by 5 bases and J by 4 bases, and 17 bases separated the two germline ends. CDR1 and CDR2 (germline): SGHNT, YENEEA. The CDR3 loop spans 16 amino acids. The CDR3 region is CASSTPWGPGTGELFF. The CDR3 nucleotides are TGTGCCAGCAGCACCCCCTGGGGGCCGGGCACCGGGGAGCTGTTTTTT.

The V call is TRBV5-1, the J call TRBJ2-3; no firm D call. The CDR3 runs 15 residues. The V and J ends lost 1 base and 0 bases respectively, with 9 bases between them. Germline V lookup: CDR1 SGHRS, CDR2 YFSETQ. CDR3 loop: CASSLFGSSTDTQYF. The CDR3 coding sequence is TGCGCCAGCAGCTTGTTCGGTTCTAGCACAGATACGCAGTATTTT.

The chain recombines TRBV5-1 with TRBJ2-1; TRBD2 matches 10 bases. From germline, CDR1 is SGHRS and CDR2 YFSETQ. J was trimmed by 8 bases and V by 4 bases; bases with no gene match: 3. The CDR3 sequence is 13 residues long. The CDR3 bases are TGCGCCAGCAGCCGCGGGACTAGCGATGAGCAGTTCTTC. Its protein is CASSRGTSDEQFF.

V and J are TRBV10-3 and TRBJ2-1; TRBD1 matches at 7 bases. This CDR3 has 14 amino acids. V gave up 7 bases and J gave up 7 bases; unmatched junction bases: 10. CDR1 and CDR2 (germline): ENHRY, SYGVKD. The CDR3, as DNA: TGTGCCATCACCAACCCGGGACAGTGGAATGAGCAGTTCTTC. This gives the protein CAITNPGQWNEQFF.